Listed below are T cell receptor beta chains from one sample, sequenced in a study of OX40 agonist ivuxolimab in advanced cancers. Repertoires were generated with immunoSEQ multiplex PCR, while TCRdb's copy carries only in-frame clones and drops some. The sample has around 100,000 clones; more than 85% are singletons. Sequences were derived from CD4+ or CD8+ T cells sorted from blood, sampled in a trial of the OX40 agonist ivuxolimab. The source of these receptors is an adult with an advanced solid tumor such as melanoma, head and neck, liver or kidney cancer. Each CDR3 is given with its conserved first and last residue. Fields, in order: clone size, D gene, J gene, V gene, CDR3 DNA, CDR3 protein. A D gene is named only where the DNA matches it firmly. Clone size, where shown, is once, few, many, or a class for clones that have expanded.

clone size: once; D gene: TRBD1; J gene: TRBJ2-7; V gene: TRBV27; CDR3 DNA: TGTGCCAGGGCTTGGGACAGCTCCTACGAGCAGTACTTC; CDR3 protein: CARAWDSSYEQYF
clone size: -; D gene: -; J gene: TRBJ1-3; V gene: TRBV28; CDR3 DNA: TGTGCCAGCAGTTTAGACCCTCTTTCTGGAAACACCATATATTTT; CDR3 protein: CASSLDPLSGNTIYF
clone size: -; D gene: TRBD1; J gene: TRBJ1-2; V gene: TRBV4-2; CDR3 DNA: TGTGCCAGCACCACCGGGACAGGATTCAACTATGGCTACACCTTC; CDR3 protein: CASTTGTGFNYGYTF
clone size: -; D gene: TRBD2; J gene: TRBJ2-3; V gene: TRBV29-1; CDR3 DNA: TGCAGCACCCGCGGGAGGGCGACAGATACGCAGTATTTT; CDR3 protein: CSTRGRATDTQYF
clone size: -; D gene: -; J gene: TRBJ2-1; V gene: TRBV2; CDR3 DNA: TGTGCCAGCACCGGAGACAATGAGCAGTTCTTC; CDR3 protein: CASTGDNEQFF
clone size: -; D gene: TRBD2; J gene: TRBJ2-7; V gene: TRBV5-5; CDR3 DNA: TGTGCCAGCAGCTTCGGACTAGCGGGTACCGAGCAGTACTTC; CDR3 protein: CASSFGLAGTEQYF
clone size: -; D gene: -; J gene: TRBJ2-7; V gene: TRBV28; CDR3 DNA: TGTGCCAGCAGTTTTGGGGAAGGCGAGCAGTACTTC; CDR3 protein: CASSFGEGEQYF
clone size: -; D gene: TRBD1; J gene: TRBJ2-5; V gene: TRBV28; CDR3 DNA: TGTGCCAGCCGAGGGGGCGGCCGGTACCAAGAGACCCAGTACTTC; CDR3 protein: CASRGGGRYQETQYF
clone size: -; D gene: TRBD1; J gene: TRBJ1-2; V gene: TRBV6-5; CDR3 DNA: TGTGCCAGCGGGACAGCTACAGCTGGCTACACCTTC; CDR3 protein: CASGTATAGYTF
clone size: -; D gene: -; J gene: TRBJ1-6; V gene: TRBV15; CDR3 DNA: TGTGCCACCAGCAGAGTCGGAGGACCCCTCCACTTT; CDR3 protein: CATSRVGGPLHF
clone size: -; D gene: TRBD1; J gene: TRBJ1-4; V gene: TRBV9; CDR3 DNA: TGTGCCAGCAGCCCTAGCGGGACAGGGGGAGAAAAACTGTTTTTT; CDR3 protein: CASSPSGTGGEKLFF
clone size: -; D gene: -; J gene: TRBJ1-1; V gene: TRBV5-1; CDR3 DNA: TGCGCCAGCAGCTTGGGCTTGGGACCCTCTCGGAACACTGAAGCTTTCTTT; CDR3 protein: CASSLGLGPSRNTEAFF
clone size: -; D gene: -; J gene: TRBJ2-2; V gene: TRBV2; CDR3 DNA: TGTGCCAGCACCGCTGGGTGGACCTACACCGGGGAGCTGTTTTTT; CDR3 protein: CASTAGWTYTGELFF
clone size: once; D gene: TRBD2; J gene: TRBJ2-3; V gene: TRBV6-5; CDR3 DNA: TGTGCCAGCAGTTACAGCGGGAGGGCCCCAGATACGCAGTATTTT; CDR3 protein: CASSYSGRAPDTQYF
clone size: -; D gene: -; J gene: TRBJ2-5; V gene: TRBV19; CDR3 DNA: TGTGCCAGTAGTATAGGGGTTTGGGGGTCCCAAGAGACCCAGTACTTC; CDR3 protein: CASSIGVWGSQETQYF
clone size: -; D gene: -; J gene: TRBJ2-5; V gene: TRBV30; CDR3 DNA: TGTGCCTGGATAGTCCAGGGGGGAGGGACCCAGTACTTC; CDR3 protein: CAWIVQGGGTQYF
clone size: -; D gene: TRBD2; J gene: TRBJ2-7; V gene: TRBV12-5; CDR3 DNA: TGTGCTAGTGGACTAGCGGGAACCTACGAGCAGTACTTC; CDR3 protein: CASGLAGTYEQYF
clone size: -; D gene: TRBD1; J gene: TRBJ2-5; V gene: TRBV28; CDR3 DNA: TGTGCCAGCAGTTCCTCCGGGACAGGGTACCAAGAGACCCAGTACTTC; CDR3 protein: CASSSSGTGYQETQYF
clone size: -; D gene: -; J gene: TRBJ2-7; V gene: TRBV28; CDR3 DNA: TGTGCCAGCAGTTTACGGGGGGCGACCTACGAGCAGTACTTC; CDR3 protein: CASSLRGATYEQYF
clone size: -; D gene: -; J gene: TRBJ2-7; V gene: TRBV2; CDR3 DNA: TGTGCCAGCAGCGACGGGACGGTCTACGAGCAGTACTTC; CDR3 protein: CASSDGTVYEQYF
clone size: -; D gene: -; J gene: TRBJ2-5; V gene: TRBV4-1; CDR3 DNA: TGCGCCAGCAGCCAACTTGTTAGGGAGACCCAGTACTTC; CDR3 protein: CASSQLVRETQYF
clone size: -; D gene: TRBD2; J gene: TRBJ2-3; V gene: TRBV7-2; CDR3 DNA: TGTGCCAGCAGCCCCCGTAGCGGGAGCCATCTTATGGGCACAGATACGCAGTATTTT; CDR3 protein: CASSPRSGSHLMGTDTQYF
clone size: -; D gene: TRBD1; J gene: TRBJ2-5; V gene: TRBV7-7; CDR3 DNA: TGTGCTAGCAGCCAGGACAGGGTCGAGACCCAGTACTTC; CDR3 protein: CASSQDRVETQYF
clone size: -; D gene: -; J gene: TRBJ1-4; V gene: TRBV28; CDR3 DNA: TGTGCCAGCAGTCAAGGACCCCTAGGGGAAAAACTGTTTTTT; CDR3 protein: CASSQGPLGEKLFF
clone size: -; D gene: -; J gene: TRBJ1-5; V gene: TRBV11-2; CDR3 DNA: TGTGCCAGCAGCTTAACCCAGGGCAATCAGCCCCAGCATTTT; CDR3 protein: CASSLTQGNQPQHF
clone size: -; D gene: -; J gene: TRBJ2-7; V gene: TRBV6-1; CDR3 DNA: TGTGCCAGCAGGACTTTTACACTGTTGGAGCAGTACTTC; CDR3 protein: CASRTFTLLEQYF
clone size: -; D gene: -; J gene: TRBJ1-1; V gene: TRBV7-8; CDR3 DNA: TGTGCCAGCAGCTTAGCCAGGAACACTGAAGCTTTCTTT; CDR3 protein: CASSLARNTEAFF